Listed below are T cell receptor beta chains from one sample, sequenced in a study of control samples from healthy donors and cancer patients. Profiling relied on immunoSEQ multiplex PCR, and the TCRdb table lists in-frame clones only, not all of them. This sample has approximately 51,000 clones, with about four fifths found just once. Sequences were obtained from blood. These receptors all come from a man between 65 and 85 years old in good health. Both conserved end residues are part of each CDR3. Each record gives: J gene, clone size, V gene, D gene, CDR3 protein, CDR3 DNA. A D gene is named only where the DNA matches it firmly. A row's size may be missing; if present it is once, few, many or a size class.

j_gene: TRBJ2-7
abundance: NA
v_gene: TRBV2
d_gene: NA
CDR3aa: CASSQNSYEQYF
CDR3nt: TGTGCCAGCAGCCAGAACAGCTACGAGCAGTACTTC

j_gene: TRBJ1-2
abundance: NA
v_gene: TRBV5-4
d_gene: NA
CDR3aa: CASGAGEGNYGYTF
CDR3nt: TGTGCCAGCGGTGCAGGGGAGGGTAACTATGGCTACACCTTC

j_gene: TRBJ1-5
abundance: few
v_gene: TRBV5-5
d_gene: NA
CDR3aa: CASSYLNQPQHF
CDR3nt: TGTGCCAGCAGCTACTTAAATCAGCCCCAGCATTTT

j_gene: TRBJ2-5
abundance: NA
v_gene: TRBV7-2
d_gene: NA
CDR3aa: CASSLSLAQETQYF
CDR3nt: TGTGCCAGCAGCTTATCTCTAGCGCAAGAGACCCAGTACTTC

j_gene: TRBJ2-3
abundance: NA
v_gene: TRBV5-1
d_gene: NA
CDR3aa: CASSPNFVADTQYF
CDR3nt: TGCGCCAGCAGCCCCAACTTTGTAGCGGATACGCAGTATTTT

j_gene: TRBJ1-4
abundance: NA
v_gene: TRBV10-1
d_gene: NA
CDR3aa: CASRSSDNEKLFF
CDR3nt: TGCGCCAGCAGGTCGAGCGATAATGAAAAACTGTTTTTT

j_gene: TRBJ1-1
abundance: NA
v_gene: TRBV19
d_gene: NA
CDR3aa: CASSISGNLNTEAFF
CDR3nt: TGTGCCAGTAGTATTAGCGGAAACTTGAACACTGAAGCTTTCTTT

j_gene: TRBJ2-5
abundance: NA
v_gene: TRBV6-5
d_gene: TRBD2
CDR3aa: CASSYRRGATETQYF
CDR3nt: TGTGCCAGCAGTTATCGGCGGGGGGCGACGGAGACCCAGTACTTC

j_gene: TRBJ2-5
abundance: NA
v_gene: TRBV5-1
d_gene: NA
CDR3aa: CASSPNSQETQYF
CDR3nt: TGCGCCAGCAGCCCGAACTCTCAAGAGACCCAGTACTTC

j_gene: TRBJ2-1
abundance: NA
v_gene: TRBV10-1
d_gene: NA
CDR3aa: CASSEGAVTFF
CDR3nt: TGCGCCAGCAGTGAGGGGGCGGTGACGTTCTTC

j_gene: TRBJ2-3
abundance: once
v_gene: TRBV30
d_gene: NA
CDR3aa: CAWGDWGLGVGQHRTDTQYF
CDR3nt: TGTGCCTGGGGAGATTGGGGGCTGGGGGTTGGTCAACACCGCACAGATACGCAGTATTTT

j_gene: TRBJ1-2
abundance: NA
v_gene: TRBV28
d_gene: NA
CDR3aa: CASSLWGSDYGYTF
CDR3nt: TGTGCCAGCAGTTTATGGGGTTCCGACTATGGCTACACCTTC

j_gene: TRBJ1-2
abundance: NA
v_gene: TRBV19
d_gene: NA
CDR3aa: CASQRTFGEGYTF
CDR3nt: TGTGCCAGTCAGCGGACATTCGGTGAGGGCTACACCTTC

j_gene: TRBJ1-4
abundance: NA
v_gene: TRBV29-1
d_gene: TRBD1
CDR3aa: CSVNRGPGEKLFF
CDR3nt: TGCAGCGTAAACAGGGGCCCGGGTGAAAAACTGTTTTTT

j_gene: TRBJ1-6
abundance: NA
v_gene: TRBV10-3
d_gene: TRBD1
CDR3aa: CAISDRGQYSPLHF
CDR3nt: TGTGCCATCAGTGATAGGGGACAGTATTCACCCCTCCACTTT

j_gene: TRBJ2-7
abundance: NA
v_gene: TRBV28
d_gene: NA
CDR3aa: CASSVPAEVRYEQYF
CDR3nt: TGTGCCAGCAGTGTACCAGCGGAAGTCCGCTACGAGCAGTACTTC

j_gene: TRBJ1-2
abundance: once
v_gene: TRBV4-2
d_gene: NA
CDR3aa: CASSQDREQGSNYGYTF
CDR3nt: TGTGCCAGCAGCCAAGATAGGGAACAGGGATCTAACTATGGCTACACCTTC

j_gene: TRBJ2-5
abundance: few
v_gene: TRBV7-7
d_gene: NA
CDR3aa: CASSPLMGAGETQYF
CDR3nt: TGTGCCAGCAGCCCCCTTATGGGGGCCGGGGAGACCCAGTACTTC

j_gene: TRBJ1-2
abundance: NA
v_gene: TRBV15
d_gene: TRBD1
CDR3aa: CATSRDLGTGYGYTF
CDR3nt: TGTGCCACCAGCAGAGATCTTGGGACAGGCTATGGCTACACCTTC

j_gene: TRBJ2-2
abundance: medium-sized
v_gene: TRBV25-1
d_gene: TRBD2
CDR3aa: CASEGLANTGELFF
CDR3nt: TGTGCCAGCGAGGGACTAGCGAACACCGGGGAGCTGTTTTTT

j_gene: TRBJ1-5
abundance: NA
v_gene: TRBV19
d_gene: TRBD1
CDR3aa: CATRGFPQPQHF
CDR3nt: TGTGCCACCAGGGGGTTTCCGCAGCCCCAGCATTTT

j_gene: TRBJ1-5
abundance: NA
v_gene: TRBV27
d_gene: TRBD1
CDR3aa: CASSRTGFGQPQHF
CDR3nt: TGTGCCAGCAGCCGGACAGGGTTTGGTCAGCCCCAGCATTTT

j_gene: TRBJ2-1
abundance: once
v_gene: TRBV6-4
d_gene: TRBD1
CDR3aa: CATQGGLTVRYNEQFF
CDR3nt: TGTGCCACACAGGGGGGCTTGACAGTAAGATACAATGAGCAGTTCTTC

j_gene: TRBJ1-1
abundance: few
v_gene: TRBV4-1
d_gene: NA
CDR3aa: CASSQPLGQGYTEAFF
CDR3nt: TGCGCCAGCAGCCAACCCTTAGGGCAGGGGTACACTGAAGCTTTCTTT

j_gene: TRBJ2-1
abundance: NA
v_gene: TRBV14
d_gene: NA
CDR3aa: CASGFYNEQFF
CDR3nt: TGTGCCAGCGGCTTCTACAATGAGCAGTTCTTC

j_gene: TRBJ2-1
abundance: few
v_gene: TRBV11-3
d_gene: NA
CDR3aa: CASSSEMSSYNEQFF
CDR3nt: TGTGCCAGCAGCTCAGAGATGAGCTCCTACAATGAGCAGTTCTTC

j_gene: TRBJ1-2
abundance: few
v_gene: TRBV2
d_gene: TRBD1
CDR3aa: CASSESRGRRYGYTF
CDR3nt: TGTGCCAGCAGTGAATCCAGGGGGCGTCGGTATGGCTACACCTTC

j_gene: TRBJ1-4
abundance: NA
v_gene: TRBV7-2
d_gene: TRBD1
CDR3aa: CASSAIGGTGGEKLFF
CDR3nt: TGTGCCAGCAGCGCAATCGGCGGGACAGGAGGTGAAAAACTGTTTTTT

j_gene: TRBJ1-1
abundance: NA
v_gene: TRBV24-1
d_gene: NA
CDR3aa: CATSDRGREGTEAFF
CDR3nt: TGTGCCACCAGTGATCGCGGGAGGGAAGGCACTGAAGCTTTCTTT

j_gene: TRBJ1-5
abundance: few
v_gene: TRBV24-1
d_gene: NA
CDR3aa: CATSDNLGAQPQHF
CDR3nt: TGTGCCACCAGTGATAACCTGGGGGCCCAGCCCCAGCATTTT

j_gene: TRBJ2-5
abundance: NA
v_gene: TRBV24-1
d_gene: NA
CDR3aa: CATSLGAIQGPETQYF
CDR3nt: TGTGCCACCAGTTTAGGCGCTATTCAAGGCCCAGAGACCCAGTACTTC

j_gene: TRBJ2-3
abundance: NA
v_gene: TRBV5-1
d_gene: NA
CDR3aa: CASSHPPAVGGTDTQYF
CDR3nt: TGCGCCAGCAGCCACCCTCCGGCGGTGGGGGGCACAGATACGCAGTATTTT

j_gene: TRBJ2-5
abundance: NA
v_gene: TRBV7-9
d_gene: NA
CDR3aa: CASSGGVETQYF
CDR3nt: TGTGCCAGCAGCGGGGGAGTAGAGACCCAGTACTTC

j_gene: TRBJ2-5
abundance: few
v_gene: TRBV7-2
d_gene: NA
CDR3aa: CASSLFGQRETQYF
CDR3nt: TGTGCCAGCAGCTTATTTGGGCAGAGGGAGACCCAGTACTTC

j_gene: TRBJ1-4
abundance: NA
v_gene: TRBV5-6
d_gene: NA
CDR3aa: CASSLLLGGSEKLFF
CDR3nt: TGTGCCAGCAGCTTGCTCCTGGGGGGGAGTGAAAAACTGTTTTTT

j_gene: TRBJ1-5
abundance: NA
v_gene: TRBV27
d_gene: NA
CDR3aa: CASSIQVDQPQHF
CDR3nt: TGTGCCAGCAGTATTCAGGTGGATCAGCCCCAGCATTTT

j_gene: TRBJ1-5
abundance: NA
v_gene: TRBV9
d_gene: NA
CDR3aa: CASSVGQFQPQHF
CDR3nt: TGTGCCAGCAGCGTAGGGCAGTTCCAGCCCCAGCATTTT

j_gene: TRBJ2-7
abundance: NA
v_gene: TRBV24-1
d_gene: TRBD1
CDR3aa: CATSDSPGTGAYEQYF
CDR3nt: TGTGCCACCAGTGATTCCCCCGGGACAGGGGCCTACGAGCAGTACTTC

j_gene: TRBJ2-1
abundance: NA
v_gene: TRBV2
d_gene: NA
CDR3aa: CASSPRKGNEQFF
CDR3nt: TGTGCCAGCAGTCCCAGAAAGGGTAATGAGCAGTTCTTC

j_gene: TRBJ1-2
abundance: few
v_gene: TRBV7-2
d_gene: NA
CDR3aa: CASSLGRGYGYTF
CDR3nt: TGTGCCAGCAGCTTGGGGAGGGGCTATGGCTACACCTTC

j_gene: TRBJ1-2
abundance: once
v_gene: TRBV11-2
d_gene: NA
CDR3aa: CASSLARYGYTF
CDR3nt: TGTGCCAGCAGCTTAGCTCGTTATGGCTACACCTTC

j_gene: TRBJ1-6
abundance: NA
v_gene: TRBV5-4
d_gene: NA
CDR3aa: CASSLAGVAYNSPLHF
CDR3nt: TGTGCCAGCAGCTTGGCCGGGGTGGCCTATAATTCACCCCTCCACTTT

j_gene: TRBJ1-4
abundance: NA
v_gene: TRBV5-1
d_gene: NA
CDR3aa: CASSIQGSNEKLFF
CDR3nt: TGCGCCAGCAGCATACAGGGCTCTAATGAAAAACTGTTTTTT

j_gene: TRBJ2-1
abundance: NA
v_gene: TRBV6-6
d_gene: TRBD1
CDR3aa: CASSSDRGSYNEQFF
CDR3nt: TGTGCCAGCAGTTCGGACAGGGGCTCCTACAATGAGCAGTTCTTC

j_gene: TRBJ1-4
abundance: NA
v_gene: TRBV11-2
d_gene: TRBD1
CDR3aa: CASSPIQGRKLFF
CDR3nt: TGTGCCAGCAGCCCAATACAGGGGAGAAAACTGTTTTTT

j_gene: TRBJ2-7
abundance: once
v_gene: TRBV28
d_gene: NA
CDR3aa: CASSSPQREIEQYF
CDR3nt: TGTGCCAGCAGTTCTCCCCAACGGGAGATCGAGCAGTACTTC

j_gene: TRBJ1-5
abundance: NA
v_gene: TRBV10-2
d_gene: NA
CDR3aa: CASRDIQGGYQPQHF
CDR3nt: TGCGCCAGCAGAGACATACAGGGAGGGTATCAGCCCCAGCATTTT

j_gene: TRBJ1-6
abundance: NA
v_gene: TRBV11-2
d_gene: NA
CDR3aa: CASSFMGSGSLHF
CDR3nt: TGTGCCAGCAGCTTCATGGGGTCGGGGTCCCTCCACTTT

j_gene: TRBJ2-5
abundance: NA
v_gene: TRBV1
d_gene: NA
CDR3aa: CTSSRPREGRVSETQYF
CDR3nt: TGCACCAGCAGCCGCCCTCGAGAGGGAAGGGTCTCAGAGACCCAGTACTTC

j_gene: TRBJ1-4
abundance: once
v_gene: TRBV4-1
d_gene: NA
CDR3aa: CASSLPVTNEKLFF
CDR3nt: TGCGCCAGCAGCCTCCCTGTGACTAATGAAAAACTGTTTTTT

j_gene: TRBJ2-5
abundance: NA
v_gene: TRBV5-1
d_gene: TRBD2
CDR3aa: CASSEISGEQETQYF
CDR3nt: TGCGCCAGCAGCGAGATCAGCGGGGAGCAAGAGACCCAGTACTTC

j_gene: TRBJ1-2
abundance: NA
v_gene: TRBV5-4
d_gene: NA
CDR3aa: CASSPSQGANYGYTF
CDR3nt: TGTGCCAGCAGCCCTTCCCAGGGAGCTAACTATGGCTACACCTTC

j_gene: TRBJ2-7
abundance: NA
v_gene: TRBV5-5
d_gene: TRBD1
CDR3aa: CASSSLDRAEQYF
CDR3nt: TGTGCCAGCAGTTCTCTAGACAGGGCCGAGCAGTACTTC

j_gene: TRBJ2-7
abundance: NA
v_gene: TRBV5-6
d_gene: NA
CDR3aa: CASSHAGLHYEQYF
CDR3nt: TGTGCCAGCAGCCACGCGGGACTCCACTACGAGCAGTACTTC

j_gene: TRBJ1-6
abundance: few
v_gene: TRBV10-3
d_gene: NA
CDR3aa: CAIQEGTSYNSPLHF
CDR3nt: TGTGCCATCCAGGAAGGTACCTCCTATAATTCACCCCTCCACTTT

j_gene: TRBJ1-6
abundance: NA
v_gene: TRBV6-5
d_gene: TRBD1
CDR3aa: CASSWGQRNNSPLHF
CDR3nt: TGTGCCAGCAGTTGGGGACAGAGGAATAATTCACCCCTCCACTTT

j_gene: TRBJ1-5
abundance: NA
v_gene: TRBV2
d_gene: TRBD1
CDR3aa: CASSAQGGGGQPQHF
CDR3nt: TGTGCCAGCAGTGCACAGGGGGGAGGGGGTCAGCCCCAGCATTTT

j_gene: TRBJ2-2
abundance: NA
v_gene: TRBV28
d_gene: NA
CDR3aa: CASRLPLGGGELFF
CDR3nt: TGTGCCAGCAGACTCCCCCTGGGTGGCGGGGAGCTGTTTTTT

j_gene: TRBJ2-3
abundance: NA
v_gene: TRBV11-3
d_gene: NA
CDR3aa: CASSPGTRFSTDTQYF
CDR3nt: TGTGCCAGCAGCCCTGGGACTCGTTTTAGCACAGATACGCAGTATTTT

j_gene: TRBJ1-4
abundance: NA
v_gene: TRBV20-1
d_gene: NA
CDR3aa: CSARGVEKLFF
CDR3nt: TGCAGTGCTAGAGGGGTGGAAAAACTGTTTTTT